This T cell receptor beta chain was obtained from a study of T cell responses to AZD1222 COVID-19 vaccine. About the study: The analysis combined second doses at about 4 or about 12 weeks.

Profiled with immunoSEQ multiplex PCR; TCRdb holds only in-frame clones, not every one. The repertoire consists of under 35,000 clones, with about nine tenths occurring once and the leading ten covering 45% to 50%. On this clone: Its antigen is as yet unknown.

Study conclusions and caveats: Most donors were white British, females outnumbered males, and clonal diversity was possibly underestimated. Among those given AZD1222, only 6 or 7 were seropositive at baseline. The CD4 TCRs associated with vaccination extended across spike and predominated at 160-218 and 743-854.

The sequence derives from an adult in good health. The sequencing used peripheral blood, collected on day 0 of AZD1222 vaccination.

The chain's CDR3 is CASSLAGTSFYEQYF. The CDR3, as DNA: TGTGCCAGCAGCTTAGCCGGGACTAGTTTCTACGAGCAGTACTTC. The chain joins TRBV7-2 to TRBJ2-7, with 8 bases lining up with TRBD2. V gave up 0 bases and J gave up 3 bases; unmatched junction bases: 4. The CDR3 length is 15 residues. Germline CDR1 reads SGHTA; CDR2 reads FQGNSA.